Included here is one TCR beta chain sequence, with context. Some clones are missing from TCRdb's copy, which holds only in-frame ones; the method was immunoSEQ multiplex PCR. The sample lists about 410,000 clones; approximately 91% were seen once. The sample originates from a study of blood T cell repertoires in COVID-19. Overall study context: The United States, Italy and Spain provided the acute and convalescent COVID-19 samples. From T cells, B-cell-depleted T cells, or PBMCs came the material, which was cDNA or gDNA.

CDR3 length: 13 amino acids. Germline-derived CDR1 and CDR2 are SQVTM and ANQGSEA. V shed 4 bases and J shed 0 bases, with 10 bases lying between them. The sequenced sample was peripheral blood. V gene TRBV29-1 combines with J gene TRBJ2-7; maybe TRBD2 (6 bases). The origin of this receptor is a woman aged 40 to 50 with COVID-19, enrolled during active disease. CDR3 loop: CSVVAGSSYEQYF. Written as DNA, the CDR3 is TGCAGCGTTGTGGCGGGGAGCTCCTACGAGCAGTACTTC.